One sample yielded the 8 T cell receptor beta chains listed below, sequenced in a study of blood T cell repertoires in COVID-19. Profiled with immunoSEQ multiplex PCR; TCRdb holds only in-frame clones, not every one. The table lists 400,000 to 550,000 clones, around 88% of them singletons. Sequencing input: peripheral blood. The source is a woman in her twenties or thirties with acute or convalescent COVID-19.

This chain uses TRBV6-1 with TRBJ2-2; D ambiguous. Trimming left V 2 bases short and J 1 base short, with 8 bases between. The CDR3 loop spans 15 amino acids. Per the germline V gene, CDR1 is MNHNS and CDR2 is SASEGT. This chain's CDR3 is CASSELRVNTGELFF. The CDR3, as DNA: TGTGCCAGCAGTGAACTTCGAGTGAACACCGGGGAGCTGTTTTTT.

The V gene is TRBV27, the J gene TRBJ2-5; TRBD1 agrees at 7 bases. Germline CDR1 and CDR2: MNHEY and SMNVEV (reference sequence). V lost 5 bases and J lost 3; bases outside the gene matches: 6. This CDR3 has 14 residues. In nucleotides, the CDR3 is TGTGCCAGCAGTCGAACAGGGGCTGAAGAGACCCAGTACTTC. It translates to CASSRTGAEETQYF.

This rearrangement joins TRBV5-1 to TRBJ1-1, with D perhaps matching TRBD1 (5 bases). The CDR3 totals 15 residues. V gave up 1 base and J gave up 3 bases, with 13 bases separating them. In germline, CDR1 is SGHRS, CDR2 YFSETQ. CDR3 bases: TGCGCCAGCAGCTTGATTCAGGGCTACGACACTGAAGCTTTCTTT. Protein: CASSLIQGYDTEAFF.

The chain employs TRBV13 and TRBJ2-7; 7 bases are a match to TRBD1. Germline V gives CDR1 PRHDT, CDR2 FYEKMQ (reference sequence). Trimming at V came to 5 bases and at J to 4 bases, leaving 8 bases not matched to a gene. The CDR3 length is 14 residues. The CDR3 protein is CASSPRQGWYEQYF. CDR3 coding DNA: TGTGCCAGCAGCCCAAGACAGGGATGGTACGAGCAGTACTTC. Using reference TRBV13 and TRBJ2-7 for the parts outside the CDR3, the full variable domain is AAGVIQSPRHLIKEKRETATLKCYPIPRHDTVYWYQQGPGQDPQFLISFYEKMQSDKGSIPDRFSAQQFSDYHSELNMSSLELGDSALYFCASSPRQGWYEQYFGPGTRLTVT.

This clone occurred once. DNA of the CDR3: TGTGCCACCCCAACAGGGATCCTTCACACGAACACTGAAGCTTTCTTT. Encoded protein: CATPTGILHTNTEAFF. The chain joins TRBV28 to TRBJ1-1; the D gene is possibly TRBD1 (6 bases). In germline, CDR1 is MDHEN, CDR2 SYDVKM. Deletions cut 10 bases from V and 1 base from J, with 22 bases between. CDR3 size: 16 residues.

The chain is built from TRBV6-5 and TRBJ1-2; 8 positions match TRBD1. The junction had 7 bases not matched to a gene; V was cut back by 6 bases and J by 4 bases. CDR3 length: 14 residues. Germline values: CDR1 MNHEY, CDR2 SVGAGI. CDR3 nucleotide sequence: TGTGCCAGCAGAGAGGATGACAGGGGCTATGGCTACACCTTC. Its protein product is CASREDDRGYGYTF.

J is TRBJ1-3 and V is TRBV5-1; D gene unclear. Between the trimmed V and J ends, which lost 2 bases and 0 bases, there was a span of 6 bases. The CDR3 runs to 14 residues. Germline V gives CDR1 SGHRS, CDR2 YFSETQ. CDR3 region: CASSFESSGNTIYF. In nucleotides, the CDR3 is TGCGCCAGCAGCTTCGAGAGCTCTGGAAACACCATATATTTT.

This chain joins TRBV6-1 and TRBJ1-4; 10 bases align to TRBD1. Germline V gene data show CDR1 as MNHNS and CDR2 as SASEGT. CDR3 size: 18 residues. Trimming took 0 bases from V and 8 from J; bases not matched to a gene: 12. Here the CDR3 DNA reads TGTGCCAGCAGTGAAGCTCATCACGGACAGGGGGAGTGGGAAAAACTGTTTTTT. Translated: CASSEAHHGQGEWEKLFF.